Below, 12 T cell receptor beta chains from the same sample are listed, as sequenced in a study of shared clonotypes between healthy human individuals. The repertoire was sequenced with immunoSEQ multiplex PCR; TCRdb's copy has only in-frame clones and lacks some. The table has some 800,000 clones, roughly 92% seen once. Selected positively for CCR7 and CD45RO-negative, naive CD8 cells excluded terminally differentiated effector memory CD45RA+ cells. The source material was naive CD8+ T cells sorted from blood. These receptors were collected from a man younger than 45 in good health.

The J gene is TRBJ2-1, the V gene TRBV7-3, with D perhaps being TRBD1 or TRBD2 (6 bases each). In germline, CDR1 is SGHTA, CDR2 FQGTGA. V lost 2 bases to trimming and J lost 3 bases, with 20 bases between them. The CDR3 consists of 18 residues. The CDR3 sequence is CASSLEGPEGVFYNEQFF. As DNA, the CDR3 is TGTGCCAGCAGCTTAGAGGGACCGGAGGGGGTCTTCTACAATGAGCAGTTCTTC.

Here the CDR3 reads CASSFSGRTSGSSYEQYF. The CDR3 region has the DNA TGTGCCAGCAGCTTTAGCGGAAGGACTAGCGGGAGTAGCTACGAGCAGTACTTC. The rearrangement joins TRBV11-2 to TRBJ2-5, with TRBD2 matching over 13 bases. Gene TRBJ2-7 matches the end of the DNA better, so the J call may be wrong. Germline CDR1 and CDR2: SGHAT and FQNNGV. The CDR3 covers 18 residues.

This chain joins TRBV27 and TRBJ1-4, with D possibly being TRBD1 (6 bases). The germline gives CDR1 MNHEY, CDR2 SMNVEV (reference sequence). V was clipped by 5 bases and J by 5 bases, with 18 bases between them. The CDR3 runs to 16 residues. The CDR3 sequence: CASSPVGGGMNEKLFF. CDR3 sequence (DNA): TGTGCCAGCAGTCCAGTTGGGGGCGGGATGAATGAAAAACTGTTTTTT.

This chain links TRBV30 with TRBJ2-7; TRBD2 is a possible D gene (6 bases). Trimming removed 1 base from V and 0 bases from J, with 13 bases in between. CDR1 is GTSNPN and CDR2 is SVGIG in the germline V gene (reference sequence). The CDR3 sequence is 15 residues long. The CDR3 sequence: CAWSASGLNSYEQYF. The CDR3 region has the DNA TGTGCCTGGAGTGCCTCGGGACTTAACTCCTACGAGCAGTACTTC. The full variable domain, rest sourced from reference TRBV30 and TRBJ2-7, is SQTIHQWPATLVQPVGSPLSLECTVEGTSNPNLYWYRQAAGRGLQLLFYSVGIGQISSEVPQNLSASRPQDRQFILSSKKLLLSDSGFYLCAWSASGLNSYEQYFGPGTRLTVT.

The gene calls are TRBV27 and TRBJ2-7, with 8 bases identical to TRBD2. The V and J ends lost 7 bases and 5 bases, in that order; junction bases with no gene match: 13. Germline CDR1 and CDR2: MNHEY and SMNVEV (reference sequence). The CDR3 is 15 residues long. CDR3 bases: TGTGCCAGCAACGCCCTCTGGCGGGAGGAGGACGAGCAGTACTTC. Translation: CASNALWREEDEQYF.

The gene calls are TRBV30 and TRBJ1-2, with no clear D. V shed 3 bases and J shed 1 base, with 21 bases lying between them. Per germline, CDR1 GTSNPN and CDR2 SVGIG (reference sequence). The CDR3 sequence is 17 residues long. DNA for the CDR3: TGTGCCTGGAGCTCAGCAACCGGGTCCCTTTTTAACTATGGCTACACCTTC. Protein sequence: CAWSSATGSLFNYGYTF.

DNA of the CDR3: TGTGCCAGCAGCGTAGATTCCACGGCAGACAACTATGGCTACACCTTC. It codes for CASSVDSTADNYGYTF. The chain links TRBV9 to TRBJ1-2, with D uncertain. This CDR3 contains 16 residues. Germline loops: CDR1 SGDLS, CDR2 YYNGEE. Deletions cut 0 bases from V and 2 bases from J, with 14 bases between.

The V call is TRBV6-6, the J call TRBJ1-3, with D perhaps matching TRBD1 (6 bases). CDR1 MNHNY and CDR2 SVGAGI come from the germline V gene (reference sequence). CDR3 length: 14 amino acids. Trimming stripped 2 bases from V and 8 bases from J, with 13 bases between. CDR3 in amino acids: CASSYLGQLDTIYF. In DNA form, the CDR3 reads TGTGCCAGCAGTTACCTTGGACAGTTAGACACCATATATTTT.

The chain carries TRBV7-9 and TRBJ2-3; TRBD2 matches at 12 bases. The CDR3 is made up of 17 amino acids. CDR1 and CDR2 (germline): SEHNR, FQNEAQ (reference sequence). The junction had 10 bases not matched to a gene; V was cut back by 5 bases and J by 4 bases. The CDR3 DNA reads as TGTGCCAGCAGCGGTCTAGCGGGAGGGATAGGGTCAGATACGCAGTATTTT. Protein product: CASSGLAGGIGSDTQYF.

This CDR3 is CASSSANRNQPQHF. The CDR3 DNA sequence: TGTGCCAGCAGCAGCGCCAATCGCAATCAGCCCCAGCATTTT. This chain links TRBV7-9 with TRBJ1-5; D call uncertain. Germline V gives CDR1 SEHNR, CDR2 FQNEAQ (reference sequence). V lost 5 bases to trimming and J lost 2 bases, with 10 bases between them. The CDR3 runs to 14 residues. Looking up the rest from reference TRBV7-9 and TRBJ1-5 gives the full variable domain: DTGVSQNPRHKITKRGQNVTFRCDPISEHNRLYWYRQTLGQGPEFLTYFQNEAQLEKSRLLSDRFSAERPKGSFSTLEIQRTEQGDSAMYLCASSSANRNQPQHFGDGTRLSIL.

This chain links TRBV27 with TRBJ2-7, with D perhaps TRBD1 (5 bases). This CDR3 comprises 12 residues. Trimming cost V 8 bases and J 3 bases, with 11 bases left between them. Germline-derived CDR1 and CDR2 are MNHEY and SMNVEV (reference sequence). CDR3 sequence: CASGAWGYEQYF. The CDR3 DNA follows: TGTGCCAGCGGGGCGTGGGGCTACGAGCAGTACTTC.

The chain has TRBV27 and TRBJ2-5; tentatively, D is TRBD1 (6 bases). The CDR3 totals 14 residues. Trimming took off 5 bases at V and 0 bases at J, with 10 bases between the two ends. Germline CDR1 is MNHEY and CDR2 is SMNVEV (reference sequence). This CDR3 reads CASSDRRYQETQYF. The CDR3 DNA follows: TGTGCCAGCAGTGACAGGCGATACCAAGAGACCCAGTACTTC.